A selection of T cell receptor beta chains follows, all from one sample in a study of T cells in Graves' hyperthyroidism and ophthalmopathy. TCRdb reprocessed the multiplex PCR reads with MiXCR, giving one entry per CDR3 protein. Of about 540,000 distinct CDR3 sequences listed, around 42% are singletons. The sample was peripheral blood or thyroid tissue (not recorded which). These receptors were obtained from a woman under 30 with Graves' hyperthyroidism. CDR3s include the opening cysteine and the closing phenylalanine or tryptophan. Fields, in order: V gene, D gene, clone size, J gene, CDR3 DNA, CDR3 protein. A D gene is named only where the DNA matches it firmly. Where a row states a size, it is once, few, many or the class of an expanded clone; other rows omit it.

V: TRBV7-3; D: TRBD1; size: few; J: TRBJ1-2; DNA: TGTGCCAGCAGCCTGACAGGGAGTAGCTATGGCTACACCTTC; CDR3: CASSLTGSSYGYTF
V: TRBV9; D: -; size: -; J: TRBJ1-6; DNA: TGTGCCAGCAGCGCGGGGGGGGCCAATAATTCACCCCTCCACTTT; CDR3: CASSAGGANNSPLHF
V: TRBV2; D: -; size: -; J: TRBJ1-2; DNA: TGTGCCAGCAGTGAAGTGGGGGAAGGCTACACCTTC; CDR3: CASSEVGEGYTF
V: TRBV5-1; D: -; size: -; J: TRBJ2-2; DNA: TGCGCCAGCAGCAACGGATTTATACCGTCGAACACCGGGGAGCTGTTTTTT; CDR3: CASSNGFIPSNTGELFF
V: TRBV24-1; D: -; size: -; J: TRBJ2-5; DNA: TGTGCCACCAGTGACCGGACCGCGACAGGTCTAGAGACCCAGTACTTC; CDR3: CATSDRTATGLETQYF
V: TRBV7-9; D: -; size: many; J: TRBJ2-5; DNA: TGTGCCAGCAGCTTAGCGTGGGTTCAAGAGACCCAGTACTTC; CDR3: CASSLAWVQETQYF
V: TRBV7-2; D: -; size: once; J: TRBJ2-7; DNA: TGTGCCAGCAGCGCTTGGCAGCGGAACACCTACGAGCAGTACTTC; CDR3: CASSAWQRNTYEQYF
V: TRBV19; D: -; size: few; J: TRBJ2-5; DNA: TGTGCCAGTTCACGGTCCAGGAGTCTCGAGACCCAGTACTTC; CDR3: CASSRSRSLETQYF
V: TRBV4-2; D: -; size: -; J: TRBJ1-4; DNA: TGTGCCAGCAGCCAAGATGGGCAAGCAACTAATGAAAAACTGTTTTTT; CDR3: CASSQDGQATNEKLFF
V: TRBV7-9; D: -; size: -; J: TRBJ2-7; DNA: TGTGCCAGCAGCCCACCTCGGGGGGCTCTCTACGAGCAGTACTTC; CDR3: CASSPPRGALYEQYF
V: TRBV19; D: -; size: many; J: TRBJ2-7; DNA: TGTGCCAGTAGTCCTTCGGACGGAACCTACGAGCAGTACTTC; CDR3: CASSPSDGTYEQYF
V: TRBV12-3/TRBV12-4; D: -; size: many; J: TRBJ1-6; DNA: TGTGCCAGCAGCGTGTTTGGTGACAGTAATTCACCCCTCCACTTT; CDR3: CASSVFGDSNSPLHF
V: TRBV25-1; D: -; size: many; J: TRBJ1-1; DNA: TGTGCCAGCAGTGAAGGCGGGGGCCGTACTGAAGCTTTCTTT; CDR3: CASSEGGGRTEAFF
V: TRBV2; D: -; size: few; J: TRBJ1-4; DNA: TGTGCCAGCATCGGTTCGTCGGGGACGGAAAAACTGTTTTTT; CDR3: CASIGSSGTEKLFF
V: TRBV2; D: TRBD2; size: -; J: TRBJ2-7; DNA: TGTGCCAGCAGTTTGACTAGCGGGGATTACGAGCAGTACTTC; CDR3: CASSLTSGDYEQYF
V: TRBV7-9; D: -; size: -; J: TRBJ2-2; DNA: TGTGCCGGCAGCTTAATGGGTTCGAACACCGGGGAGCTGTTTTTT; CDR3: CAGSLMGSNTGELFF
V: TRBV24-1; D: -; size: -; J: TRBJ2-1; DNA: TGTGCCACAGCAGGGGCGCCGCACAATGAGCAGTTCTTC; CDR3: CATAGAPHNEQFF
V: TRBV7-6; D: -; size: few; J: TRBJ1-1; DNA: TGTGCCAGCAGCCTCGCTCACGCGAACACTGAAGCTTTCTTT; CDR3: CASSLAHANTEAFF
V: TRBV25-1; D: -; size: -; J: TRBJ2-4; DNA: TGTGCCAGCAGTGAATCTCCGGGACAGTACTTC; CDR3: CASSESPGQYF
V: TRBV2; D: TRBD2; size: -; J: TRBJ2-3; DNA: TGTGCCAGCAGATTACTAGCGGGACAAGATACGCAGTATTTT; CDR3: CASRLLAGQDTQYF
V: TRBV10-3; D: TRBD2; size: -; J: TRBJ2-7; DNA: TGTGCCAGCAGTTGGGCTAGCGGGAGGAAGTACGAGCAGTACTTC; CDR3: CASSWASGRKYEQYF
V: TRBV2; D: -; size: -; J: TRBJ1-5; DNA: TGTGCCAGCTTGGTTCCAGGGAAGAATCAGCCCCAGCATTTT; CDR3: CASLVPGKNQPQHF
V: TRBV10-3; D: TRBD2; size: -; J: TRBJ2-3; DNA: TGTGCCATCAGTGGACTAGCGGGAGGGAGCACAGATACGCAGTATTTT; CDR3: CAISGLAGGSTDTQYF
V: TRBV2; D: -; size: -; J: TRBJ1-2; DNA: TGTGCCAGCAAAAATCAGGGATATGGCACCTTC; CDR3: CASKNQGYGTF
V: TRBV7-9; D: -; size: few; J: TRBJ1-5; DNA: TGTGCCAGCAGCCAACCGGCTAAGAGAAAGATAGACGGAAACAATCAGCCCCAGCATTTT; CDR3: CASSQPAKRKIDGNNQPQHF